Below, 25 T cell receptor beta chains from the same sample are listed, as sequenced in a study of T cell responses to AZD1222 COVID-19 vaccine. TCRdb keeps only in-frame clones here, not all; method: immunoSEQ multiplex PCR. The sample holds over 100,000 clones, nearly 90% seen once. The sample in question was peripheral blood, obtained on day 0 of AZD1222 vaccination. These receptors originate from an adult in good health.

The chain is built from TRBV28 and TRBJ1-2, with TRBD1 matching 8 bases. The CDR3 has 16 amino acids. Germline CDR1 is MDHEN and CDR2 is SYDVKM. V dropped 3 bases and J dropped 3; count of bases not matched to a gene: 9. The CDR3 protein is CASSFIQGGGHYGYTF. The DNA for the CDR3 is TGTGCCAGCAGTTTCATACAGGGGGGCGGACACTATGGCTACACCTTC.

The chain links TRBV7-9 to TRBJ1-5; the D is unclear. This CDR3 region has 15 residues. Trimming took 4 bases from V and 6 from J, leaving 16 bases between them. CDR1 is SEHNR, CDR2 FQNEAQ, per germline (reference sequence). The chain's CDR3 is CASSSAWQDRQPQHF. In DNA, the CDR3 is TGTGCCAGCAGCTCCGCCTGGCAGGATCGTCAGCCCCAGCATTTT. The full variable domain, with the rest looked up from reference TRBV7-9 and TRBJ1-5, is DTGVSQNPRHKITKRGQNVTFRCDPISEHNRLYWYRQTLGQGPEFLTYFQNEAQLEKSRLLSDRFSAERPKGSFSTLEIQRTEQGDSAMYLCASSSAWQDRQPQHFGDGTRLSIL.

This clone showed up just once. This chain links TRBV18 with TRBJ2-5, with TRBD1 matching over 11 bases. V lost 4 bases to trimming and J lost 5 bases; unmatched junction nucleotides: 6. The CDR3 has 15 residues. In germline, CDR1 is KGHSH, CDR2 LQKENI. DNA of the CDR3: TGTGCCAGCTCACGGACAGGGGGCGTAAGGGAGACCCAGTACTTC. This translates into CASSRTGGVRETQYF.

The rearrangement links TRBV12-1 to TRBJ1-1. TRBV12-1 is marked as a pseudogene. This CDR3 spans 14 amino acids. CDR3 nucleotide sequence: TGTGCCAGCAGCTTGACCGGGCCGGGGACTGAAGCTTTCTTT. It codes for CASSLTGPGTEAFF.

The rearrangement uses TRBV5-6 and TRBJ1-4, with D tentatively TRBD1 (5 bases). The CDR3 extends over 14 amino acids. Trimming pared 4 bases from V and 4 bases from J, leaving 11 bases between. The V gene's germline CDR1 is SGHDT and CDR2 YYEEEE. The CDR3: CASSVQAFNEKLFF. The CDR3 DNA sequence: TGTGCCAGCAGCGTACAGGCTTTTAATGAAAAACTGTTTTTT.

The chain carries TRBV7-8 and TRBJ2-5; no firm D call. This CDR3 contains 15 residues. Trimming took off 2 bases at V and 1 base at J, with 11 bases between the two ends. Germline values: CDR1 SGHVS, CDR2 FQNEAQ. In nucleotides, the CDR3 is TGTGCCAGCAGCTTATATGGGGAACGCCAAGAGACCCAGTACTTC. Its protein is CASSLYGERQETQYF.

This chain uses TRBV28 with TRBJ1-2; the D is unclear. Germline values: CDR1 MDHEN, CDR2 SYDVKM. The CDR3 sequence is 11 residues long. The CDR3 loop reads CPGGPLYGYTF. Here the CDR3 DNA reads TGTCCCGGCGGGCCGCTCTATGGCTACACCTTC.

V gene TRBV7-8 combines with J gene TRBJ2-3; no definite D call. Trimming pared 2 bases from V and 5 bases from J, leaving 5 bases between. The CDR3 loop spans 12 amino acids. CDR1 is SGHVS and CDR2 is FQNEAQ in the germline V gene. The CDR3 here is CASSLRVDTQYF. The CDR3 DNA reads TGTGCCAGCAGCTTACGAGTAGATACGCAGTATTTT.

CDR3 sequence: CASSRGHSGGYTF. CDR3 nucleotides: TGTGCCAGCAGCCGTGGACATTCGGGAGGCTACACCTTC. The rearrangement uses TRBV9 and TRBJ1-2; the D gene is possibly TRBD1 (5 bases). Germline assignment: CDR1 SGDLS and CDR2 YYNGEE. V shed 4 bases and J shed 8 bases, with 15 bases lying between them. This CDR3 comprises 13 residues.

V usage is TRBV6-2 or TRBV6-3 and J usage is TRBJ2-3, with a possible D match to TRBD1 (6 bases). The CDR3 runs 14 residues. Germline CDR1 MNHEY, CDR2 SVGEGT. V lost 5 bases and J 1 base, leaving 10 bases between the germline ends. The CDR3 sequence: CASSRDRRTDTQYF. For the CDR3, the DNA is TGTGCCAGCAGTCGAGACAGGCGCACAGATACGCAGTATTTT.

This rearrangement joins TRBV19 to TRBJ1-5; maybe TRBD1 (6 bases). There are 15 residues in the CDR3. V dropped 5 bases and J dropped 6 bases, with 17 bases sitting between them. Germline loops: CDR1 LNHDA, CDR2 SQIVND (reference sequence). The CDR3, as DNA: TGTGCCAGTAGTTACGACAGGTTCCCTGGTCAGCCCCAGCATTTT. Its protein product is CASSYDRFPGQPQHF.

The chain links TRBV5-6 to TRBJ2-3; 13 nucleotides agree with TRBD2. This CDR3 region has 18 residues. With V trimmed by 1 base and J by 3 bases, 8 bases remained unmatched. Germline CDR1 reads SGHDT; CDR2 reads YYEEEE. CDR3 sequence: CASSLSGTSGTITDTQYF. The DNA for the CDR3 is TGTGCCAGCAGCTTGTCCGGGACTAGCGGGACGATTACAGATACGCAGTATTTT.

V usage is TRBV7-2 and J usage is TRBJ1-2, with 9 nucleotides matching TRBD1. The germline CDR1 and CDR2 sequences are SGHTA and FQGNSA. There are 14 residues in the CDR3. V lost 2 bases, J lost 4 bases, and 2 bases stayed unmatched. The CDR3 region has the DNA TGTGCCAGCAGCTTAATGGGACAGGGCTATGGCTACACCTTC. Its protein is CASSLMGQGYGYTF.

The J gene is TRBJ2-1, the V gene TRBV29-1; a possible D gene is TRBD1 (6 bases). Trimming removed 7 bases from V and 6 bases from J, with 13 bases in between. Germline assignment: CDR1 SQVTM and CDR2 ANQGSEA. The CDR3 contains 12 residues. This chain's CDR3 is CSAYRAPNEQFF. The CDR3 nucleotides are TGCAGCGCATACAGGGCTCCCAATGAGCAGTTCTTC.

The V call is TRBV5-1, the J call TRBJ2-3; maybe TRBD2 (6 bases). Trimming stripped 4 bases from V and 6 bases from J, with 15 bases between. Germline CDR1 reads SGHRS; CDR2 reads YFSETQ. This CDR3 is built from 14 residues. CDR3 nucleotide sequence: TGCGCCAGCAGCCTCCGGGGAGGCCCCGATACGCAGTATTTT. It specifies CASSLRGGPDTQYF.

The V gene is TRBV5-1, the J gene TRBJ2-5; D is possibly TRBD1 (6 bases). This CDR3 spans 16 amino acids. Germline loops: CDR1 SGHRS, CDR2 YFSETQ. The V and J ends lost 4 bases and 3 bases respectively, with 19 bases between them. The CDR3 nucleotides read TGCGCCAGCAGCCCCTCTACAGGGTCCCAGAAAGAGACCCAGTACTTC. Its translation: CASSPSTGSQKETQYF.

The chain uses TRBV12-3 or TRBV12-4 and TRBJ2-1; D call uncertain. The CDR3 is 12 amino acids. V was cut by 2 bases and J by 8 bases, with 7 bases left in between. The CDR3 loop is CASSLSPHEQFF. The DNA of the CDR3 is TGTGCCAGCAGTTTATCGCCCCATGAGCAGTTCTTC.

CDR3 coding DNA: TGTGCCAGCAGTTATCGGACCGGACAGGAGGCCTATAATTCACCCCTCCACTTT. Amino acids: CASSYRTGQEAYNSPLHF. V is TRBV6-2 or TRBV6-3 and J is TRBJ1-6; TRBD1 matches at 7 bases. The CDR3 is 18 amino acids. Germline assignment: CDR1 MNHEY and CDR2 SVGEGT. V lost 3 bases, J lost 2 bases, and 10 bases stayed unmatched.

The chain joins TRBV27 to TRBJ1-1; maybe TRBD1 (6 bases). The CDR3 sequence is 14 residues long. Trimming pared 4 bases from V and 0 bases from J, leaving 9 bases between. Germline V gene lookup returns CDR1 MNHEY and CDR2 SMNVEV (reference sequence). CDR3 nucleotide sequence: TGTGCCAGCAGTTGGACAGCCATGAACACTGAAGCTTTCTTT. This encodes CASSWTAMNTEAFF.

The chain combines TRBV25-1 with TRBJ1-2; 7 bases fit TRBD1. The V gene end was trimmed by 4 bases and the J gene end by 3 bases; junction bases not matched to a gene: 14. Germline V gene lookup returns CDR1 MGHDK and CDR2 SYGVNS. The CDR3 totals 17 residues. The CDR3 sequence: CASSASQGPHLYYGYTF. The CDR3 nucleotides read TGTGCCAGCAGTGCCTCACAGGGGCCCCACCTCTACTATGGCTACACCTTC.

The CDR3 reads CASRRGRGMNTEAFF. The CDR3 bases are TGTGCCAGCAGAAGGGGACGGGGCATGAACACTGAAGCTTTCTTT. The rearrangement uses TRBV6-5 and TRBJ1-1; D may be TRBD1 (5 bases). The V and J ends lost 6 bases and 0 bases respectively, with 14 bases between them. Germline V gives CDR1 MNHEY, CDR2 SVGAGI. There are 15 residues in the CDR3.

This chain uses TRBV7-8 with TRBJ1-1; no firm D call. V lost 2 bases, J lost 1 base, and 8 bases lay in between. The CDR3 length is 14 residues. Germline V gene lookup returns CDR1 SGHVS and CDR2 FQNEAQ. CDR3 residues: CASSLRRENTEAFF. The CDR3 DNA sequence: TGTGCCAGCAGCTTAAGACGGGAGAACACTGAAGCTTTCTTT.

This clone was counted only a few times. The J gene is TRBJ2-5, the V gene TRBV5-8; unclear D gene. V lost 0 bases and J lost 5, with 8 bases in between. The CDR3 consists of 13 residues. Looked up from germline, CDR1 is SGHTS and CDR2 is YDEGEE. CDR3 sequence (DNA): TGTGCCAGCAGCTTGGAATGGTCGGAGACCCAGTACTTC. Its translation: CASSLEWSETQYF.

A single count supports this clone. The chain recombines TRBV30 with TRBJ2-2; no clear D gene. V was trimmed by 0 bases and J by 4 bases, leaving 9 bases between them. The CDR3 loop spans 14 amino acids. Germline loops: CDR1 GTSNPN, CDR2 SVGIG (reference sequence). Written as DNA, the CDR3 is TGTGCCTGGAGTGTGTTGGGCGGCACCGGGGAGCTGTTTTTT. Translation gives CAWSVLGGTGELFF.

This clone appeared once. CDR3 bases: TGTGCCAGTAGTATCACTCGGACTTTTCTCCGGACGAATACGCAGTATTTT. Protein: CASSITRTFLRTNTQYF. The chain recombines TRBV19 with TRBJ2-3; tentative D call: TRBD2 (5 bases). The germline V and J ends were trimmed by 3 bases and 7 bases, with 23 bases remaining between them. CDR1 is LNHDA, CDR2 SQIVND, per germline (reference sequence). This CDR3 spans 17 amino acids. Looking up the rest from reference TRBV19 and TRBJ2-3 gives the full variable domain: DGGITQSPKYLFRKEGQNVTLSCEQNLNHDAMYWYRQDPGQGLRLIYYSQIVNDFQKGDIAEGYSVSREKKESFPLTVTSAQKNPTAFYLCASSITRTFLRTNTQYFGPGTRLTVL.